What follows describes a single T cell receptor beta chain. The V end was cut by 1 base, the J end by 4 bases, with 7 bases between. This CDR3 is 13 amino acids long. This record comes from a study of blood T cell repertoires in COVID-19. Original processing methods: Amplification from reference gene primers served as the basis for estimated nucleated cell counts. Sequencing used immunoSEQ multiplex PCR; TCRdb keeps in-frame clones, though not all of them. V and J calls and clone size come straight from that table; D and trimming were deduced from the DNA. The sample has around 190,000 clones; roughly 80% are singletons.

The source material was peripheral blood. This clonotype was obtained from a man between 60 and 70 years old with acute or convalescent COVID-19. The chain combines TRBV12-3 or TRBV12-4 with TRBJ2-5; maybe TRBD1 (5 bases). The CDR3 DNA reads as TGTGCCAGCAGTTTAGGGGGCGGAGAGACCCAGTACTTC. Its translation is CASSLGGGETQYF.